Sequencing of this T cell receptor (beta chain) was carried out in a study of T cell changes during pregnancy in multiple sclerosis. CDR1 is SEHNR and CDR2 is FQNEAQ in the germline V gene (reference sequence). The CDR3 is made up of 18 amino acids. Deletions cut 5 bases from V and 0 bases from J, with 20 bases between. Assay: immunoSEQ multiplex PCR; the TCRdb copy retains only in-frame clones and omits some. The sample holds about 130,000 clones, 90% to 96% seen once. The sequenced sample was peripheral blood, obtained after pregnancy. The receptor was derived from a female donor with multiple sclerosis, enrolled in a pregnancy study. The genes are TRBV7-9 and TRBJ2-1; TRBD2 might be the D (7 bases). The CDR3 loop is CASSPGLGGKSSYNEQFF. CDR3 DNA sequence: TGTGCCAGCAGCCCAGGACTAGGGGGAAAAAGCTCCTACAATGAGCAGTTCTTC.